The clone carrying this T cell receptor beta chain was seen a few times. What it recognizes is unknown. Moderate-to-severe activity, CAS ≥3, NOSPECS ≥4 and a duration under 3 months were seen in donors with ophthalmopathy. The sample belongs to a study of Graves' ophthalmopathy and Graves' hyperthyroidism. Study-wide context: Pretreatment peripheral blood was obtained at initial diagnosis. Overall study findings and caveats: Sensitivity of 55% to 71% and specificity of nearly 75% were achieved by the model that predicted ophthalmopathy progression. Blood also harbored most expanded thyroid clonotypes above 0.001 frequency.

Amplified TCR beta CDR3 regions were obtained using RNA transcripts as template. Amplification began with first-round RT-PCR using HTBI primers, then second-round multiplex PCR was performed. A single record per CDR3 protein comes from TCRdb applying MiXCR to the multiplex PCR reads. The data show about 700,000 distinct CDR3 sequences, around 40% seen once. The CDR3 length is 15 residues. Germline CDR1 reads ENHRY; CDR2 reads SYGVKD. V lost 10 bases and J lost 1; bases outside the gene matches: 6. The chain recombines TRBV10-3 with TRBJ2-2, with TRBD2 matching over 10 bases. Material for sequencing was peripheral blood. The TCR sequence derives from an adult man with Graves' ophthalmopathy. The CDR3 region has the DNA TGTGCCAGCAGCAAGCGGGAGGGGAACACCGGGGAGCTGTTTTTT. Protein product: CASSKREGNTGELFF.